The 24 T cell receptor beta chains below all came from one sample that was sequenced in a study of blood T cell repertoires in COVID-19. Assay used: immunoSEQ multiplex PCR; TCRdb lists only in-frame clones, some missing. The repertoire consists of roughly 250,000 clones, with 70% to 90% occurring once and the leading ten covering 4% to 4.5%. The sequenced sample was PBMCs or T cells enriched from blood (not recorded which). These receptors were collected from a woman aged 30 to 39 who had recovered from COVID-19.

The V gene is TRBV19, the J gene TRBJ2-7, with a tentative D call TRBD1 (6 bases). Between the trimmed V and J ends, which lost 5 bases and 7 bases, there was a span of 21 bases. CDR1 and CDR2 (germline): LNHDA, SQIVND (reference sequence). The CDR3 totals 15 residues. This CDR3 reads CASSDAGTRSGEQYF. The CDR3 region has the DNA TGTGCCAGTAGTGACGCCGGGACACGGTCTGGGGAGCAGTACTTC.

This clone occurred a few times. The chain's CDR3 is CASSLDTHNEQFF. Here the CDR3 DNA reads TGTGCCAGCAGCTTGGACACACACAATGAGCAGTTCTTC. The rearrangement uses TRBV5-5 and TRBJ2-1; no firm D call. The CDR3 runs to 13 residues. Trimming left V 0 bases short and J 5 bases short, with 6 bases between. CDR1 is SGHKS, CDR2 YYEKEE, per germline (reference sequence).

The table lists this clone with a count of one. The chain combines TRBV7-2 with TRBJ2-7, with a tentative D call TRBD1 (5 bases). This CDR3 has 13 residues. Trimming pared 6 bases from V and 8 bases from J, leaving 17 bases between. Germline CDR1 and CDR2: SGHTA and FQGNSA. The CDR3 loop reads CASRSVPGFQQYF. The DNA for the CDR3 is TGTGCCAGCAGAAGCGTTCCAGGGTTTCAGCAGTACTTC. The full variable domain, completed using reference TRBV7-2 and TRBJ2-7, is GAGVSQSPSNKVTEKGKDVELRCDPISGHTALYWYRQSLGQGLEFLIYFQGNSAPDKSGLPSDRFSAERTGGSVSTLTIQRTQQEDSAVYLCASRSVPGFQQYFGPGTRLTVT.

This chain connects TRBV2 to TRBJ1-1, with 9 positions matching TRBD1. V gave up 6 bases and J gave up 9 bases; unmatched junction bases: 11. The CDR3 is made up of 14 amino acids. Germline V gene sequence: CDR1 SNHLY, CDR2 FYNNEI. The chain's CDR3 is CASRQQGARGQAFF. The DNA for the CDR3 is TGTGCCAGCAGACAACAGGGGGCGAGAGGGCAAGCTTTCTTT.

The rearrangement joins TRBV28 to TRBJ2-3, with TRBD2 matching over 13 bases. Losses at the gene ends were 4 bases for V and 6 bases for J; bases not matched to a gene: 10. The germline CDR1 and CDR2 sequences are MDHEN and SYDVKM. The CDR3 has 17 residues. The CDR3 region has the DNA TGTGCCAGCAGTTCCTCGGGACTAGCGGGATCGCGGGATACGCAGTATTTT. It is translated as CASSSSGLAGSRDTQYF. The entire variable domain, with the rest obtained from reference TRBV28 and TRBJ2-3, is as follows: DVKVTQSSRYLVKRTGEKVFLECVQDMDHENMFWYRQDPGLGLRLIYFSYDVKMKEKGDIPEGYSVSREKKERFSLILESASTNQTSMYLCASSSSGLAGSRDTQYFGPGTRLTVL.

The CDR3 DNA follows: TGCGCCAGCAGCTTGGCCGGGACACAAAACTATGGCTACACCTTC. Translating gives CASSLAGTQNYGYTF. The V and J genes are TRBV5-1 and TRBJ1-2; tentatively, D is TRBD1 (6 bases). Looked up from germline, CDR1 is SGHRS and CDR2 is YFSETQ. The ends were cut back, 0 bases at V and 2 bases at J, with 11 bases in the middle. The CDR3 covers 15 residues.

The J gene is TRBJ2-3, the V gene TRBV18, with a tentative D call TRBD1 (5 bases). The germline V and J ends were trimmed by 2 bases and 0 bases, with 15 bases remaining between them. Per the germline V gene, CDR1 is KGHSH and CDR2 is LQKENI. The CDR3 consists of 17 residues. The CDR3 sequence: CASSPLGQTTSTDTQYF. DNA of the CDR3: TGTGCCAGCTCACCATTGGGGCAGACCACTAGCACAGATACGCAGTATTTT.

The chain uses TRBV11-3 and TRBJ1-2, with D perhaps TRBD1 (6 bases). The CDR3 loop spans 14 amino acids. Trimming took off 1 base at V and 6 bases at J, with 12 bases between the two ends. Germline-derived CDR1 and CDR2 are SGHNT and YENEEA. The CDR3, as DNA: TGTGCCAGCAGCTTAGGACAGGTCCACAATGGCTACACCTTC. This codes for CASSLGQVHNGYTF.

The rearrangement joins TRBV7-9 to TRBJ1-1, with D possibly being TRBD1 (5 bases). Germline V lookup: CDR1 SEHNR, CDR2 FQNEAQ (reference sequence). The CDR3 is 16 residues long. V was cut by 5 bases and J by 2 bases, with 18 bases left in between. The CDR3 is CASSLKEEGLNTEAFF. For the CDR3, the DNA is TGTGCCAGCAGCCTTAAGGAGGAGGGGCTAAACACTGAAGCTTTCTTT.

The chain carries TRBV29-1 and TRBJ2-7, with D perhaps TRBD2 (5 bases). In germline, CDR1 is SQVTM, CDR2 ANQGSEA. CDR3 length equals 11 residues. V lost 7 bases, J lost 4 bases, and 11 bases lay in between. The CDR3 sequence: CSGRTGYEQYF. The CDR3 bases are TGCAGCGGCCGTACGGGGTACGAGCAGTACTTC.

The V call is TRBV9, the J call TRBJ2-2; 8 nucleotides match TRBD1. The junction had 7 bases not matched to a gene; V was cut back by 4 bases and J by 8 bases. This CDR3 spans 14 amino acids. Germline lookup yields CDR1 SGDLS and CDR2 YYNGEE. This chain's CDR3 is CASSSQGTGGELFF. CDR3 coding DNA: TGTGCCAGCAGCTCCCAAGGGACAGGAGGGGAGCTGTTTTTT.

This clone was recorded a few times. This chain uses TRBV5-1 with TRBJ2-5; 13 nucleotides agree with TRBD2. Per germline, CDR1 SGHRS and CDR2 YFSETQ. This CDR3 spans 16 amino acids. V lost 5 bases and J lost 1; bases outside the gene matches: 5. DNA of the CDR3: TGCGCCAGCAGACGGACTAGCGGGGGCCCCCAAGAGACCCAGTACTTC. Encoded protein: CASRRTSGGPQETQYF.

The chain employs TRBV6-5 and TRBJ1-5; the D is unclear. CDR3 length equals 13 residues. Looked up from germline, CDR1 is MNHEY and CDR2 is SVGAGI. V was pared by 6 bases and J by 6 bases, with 12 bases between. The CDR3 DNA follows: TGTGCCAGCAGGCGGGATGAGGTTCAGCCCCAGCATTTT. This encodes CASRRDEVQPQHF.

The chain has TRBV5-1 and TRBJ1-4; no clear D. V lost 1 base and J lost 2, with 12 bases in between. This CDR3 is 16 amino acids long. CDR1 and CDR2 (germline): SGHRS, YFSETQ. The CDR3 DNA is TGCGCCAGCAGCTTGCCCATGGGAGCCACTAATGAAAAACTGTTTTTT. This sequence encodes CASSLPMGATNEKLFF.

The V and J genes are TRBV7-9 and TRBJ1-1; tentatively, D is TRBD1 (6 bases). The length of the CDR3 is 14 residues. Germline values: CDR1 SEHNR, CDR2 FQNEAQ (reference sequence). V lost 1 base to trimming and J lost 6 bases, with 12 bases between them. The CDR3 region has the DNA TGTGCCAGCAGCTTAGGTTCACAGGGACCTGAAGCTTTCTTT. The encoded protein is CASSLGSQGPEAFF.

This clone was seen a few times. The chain couples TRBV18 to TRBJ2-7, with 10 nucleotides matching TRBD1. V was pared by 3 bases and J by 6 bases, with 8 bases of the junction left unmatched. Germline assignment: CDR1 KGHSH and CDR2 LQKENI. CDR3 length: 15 amino acids. CDR3 amino acids: CASSPMPRTGGEQYF. CDR3 in DNA: TGTGCCAGCTCACCCATGCCGAGGACAGGGGGCGAGCAGTACTTC.

This clone appeared a single time. This chain uses TRBV5-1 with TRBJ2-1; 10 bases agree with TRBD2. The CDR3 runs 20 residues. The junction had 12 bases not matched to a gene; V was cut back by 0 bases and J by 0 bases. Germline CDR1 reads SGHRS; CDR2 reads YFSETQ. The CDR3 nucleotides are TGCGCCAGCAGCTTGGTCCTAGCGGGAGTGCGGCTGAGCTCCTACAATGAGCAGTTCTTC. Its translation is CASSLVLAGVRLSSYNEQFF.

The chain recombines TRBV19 with TRBJ2-1; D might be TRBD2 (7 bases). This CDR3 is built from 18 residues. CDR1 and CDR2 from the germline V gene are LNHDA and SQIVND (reference sequence). V was clipped by 6 bases and J by 0 bases, with 21 bases between them. This CDR3 is CASSGAGALTSSYNEQFF. The CDR3 DNA reads TGTGCCAGTAGCGGGGCGGGGGCCCTGACGAGCTCCTACAATGAGCAGTTCTTC.

J is TRBJ2-2 and V is TRBV28, with D tentatively TRBD2 (5 bases). This CDR3 is 14 amino acids long. The germline V gene has CDR1 MDHEN and CDR2 SYDVKM. V dropped 5 bases and J dropped 12 bases, with 19 bases sitting between them. The CDR3: CASSPLEGPGKLFF. For the CDR3, the DNA is TGTGCCAGCAGTCCCCTAGAGGGCCCGGGGAAGCTGTTTTTT.

Only a few counts were recorded for this clone. The chain is built from TRBV6-5 and TRBJ2-7; D is possibly TRBD1 (6 bases). Between the trimmed V and J ends, which lost 5 bases and 2 bases, there was a span of 13 bases. Germline values: CDR1 MNHEY, CDR2 SVGAGI. The CDR3 has 14 residues. CDR3 sequence: CASSRLGAPYEQYF. The CDR3 nucleotides are TGTGCCAGCAGTCGCTTGGGGGCCCCCTACGAGCAGTACTTC.

The rearrangement uses TRBV28 and TRBJ2-3; TRBD1 aligns across 7 bases. The CDR3 length is 16 residues. With 3 bases clipped from V and 5 bases from J, the junction kept 11 bases outside the gene matches. Germline loops: CDR1 MDHEN, CDR2 SYDVKM. The CDR3 nucleotides read TGTGCCAGCAGTTTGGGAAGGGGACAGAAGGGAGATACGCAGTATTTT. This translates into CASSLGRGQKGDTQYF. Full variable domain (rest looked up from reference TRBV28 and TRBJ2-3): DVKVTQSSRYLVKRTGEKVFLECVQDMDHENMFWYRQDPGLGLRLIYFSYDVKMKEKGDIPEGYSVSREKKERFSLILESASTNQTSMYLCASSLGRGQKGDTQYFGPGTRLTVL.

The chain combines TRBV5-6 with TRBJ1-5; 8 bases are a match to TRBD1. With 0 bases clipped from V and 6 bases from J, the junction kept 5 bases outside the gene matches. From germline, CDR1 is SGHDT and CDR2 YYEEEE. CDR3 length: 15 amino acids. In DNA, the CDR3 is TGTGCCAGCAGCTTGGGAGACAGGGGTCTTCAGCCCCAGCATTTT. It is translated as CASSLGDRGLQPQHF.

The chain carries TRBV19 and TRBJ2-7; TRBD1 agrees at 11 bases. This CDR3 region has 16 residues. After removal of 4 bases from V and 3 bases from J, the junction contained 8 bases not matched to a gene. Germline CDR1 is LNHDA and CDR2 is SQIVND (reference sequence). The chain's CDR3 is CASSTRTGGEGYEQYF. In nucleotides, the CDR3 is TGTGCCAGTAGTACACGGACAGGGGGCGAGGGCTACGAGCAGTACTTC.

V gene TRBV11-2 combines with J gene TRBJ1-2; D possibly corresponds to TRBD1 (6 bases). V lost 4 bases to trimming and J lost 4 bases, with 16 bases between them. CDR1 is SGHAT and CDR2 is FQNNGV in the germline V gene. The CDR3 is made up of 15 amino acids. The CDR3 nucleotides are TGTGCCAGCAGCTCAGGGGCAGGGACGGTCTATGGCTACACCTTC. As protein: CASSSGAGTVYGYTF.